The text below deals with one TCR beta chain. No antigen is known for it. Profiling relied on immunoSEQ multiplex PCR, and the TCRdb table lists in-frame clones only, not all of them. The sample holds over 200,000 clones, 60% to 80% seen once. This sample is part of a study of cytotoxic CD8 clonotypes in ibrutinib-treated CLL. Study-level points and caveats: Clonality at baseline surpassed age-matched healthy donors and tracked circulating CD8+ T-cell counts.

CDR1 and CDR2 (germline): SGHTA, FQGNSA. The ends were cut back, 2 bases at V and 4 bases at J, with 8 bases in the middle. The CDR3 totals 13 residues. Source: PBMCs, taken after 12 months of ibrutinib treatment. The chain recombines TRBV7-2 with TRBJ1-1; D is perhaps TRBD1 (6 bases). This receptor was taken from a human donor with chronic lymphocytic leukemia. This chain's CDR3 is CASSLKTGTEAFF. Here the CDR3 DNA reads TGTGCCAGCAGCTTAAAGACAGGCACTGAAGCTTTCTTT.